This passage covers 18 T cell receptor beta chains from one sample sequenced in a study of CD8+ T cells in alopecia areata. Extracted from the samples, RNA was reverse transcribed into cDNA to serve as the sequencing template. The repertoire was sequenced with immunoSEQ multiplex PCR; TCRdb's copy has only in-frame clones and lacks some. The repertoire has around 100,000 clones, 44% of them found once; the top ten carry roughly 18%. Treatment noted: oral pan-JAK inhibitor, 5-10 mg twice daily. Source: CD8+ T cells sorted from blood, taken at week 24, from a patient treated with tofacitinib. These receptors came from a human donor with alopecia areata.

The chain uses TRBV7-6 and TRBJ2-7, with D possibly being TRBD1 (5 bases). Germline loops: CDR1 SGHVS, CDR2 FNYEAQ. The CDR3 sequence is 13 residues long. Trimming left V 5 bases short and J 1 base short, with 9 bases between. CDR3 loop: CASSLTDSYEQYF. The CDR3 DNA is TGTGCCAGCAGCCTGACAGATTCCTACGAGCAGTACTTC. The complete variable domain, with remaining parts taken from reference TRBV7-6 and TRBJ2-7, reads GAGVSQSPRYKVTKRGQDVALRCDPISGHVSLYWYRQALGQGPEFLTYFNYEAQQDKSGLPNDRFSAERPEGSISTLTIQRTEQRDSAMYRCASSLTDSYEQYFGPGTRLTVT.

The chain employs TRBV28 and TRBJ2-1; D is uncertain. V lost 3 bases, J lost 9 bases, and 9 bases lay in between. Per germline, CDR1 MDHEN and CDR2 SYDVKM. The CDR3 loop spans 12 amino acids. In DNA, the CDR3 is TGTGCCAGCAGTTTTGTTTCCCGTGAGCAGTTCTTC. Protein sequence: CASSFVSREQFF.

This chain connects TRBV7-9 to TRBJ2-2; D is ambiguous. The CDR3 totals 12 residues. Germline CDR1 SEHNR, CDR2 FQNEAQ (reference sequence). Trimming pared 0 bases from V and 7 bases from J, leaving 3 bases between. The CDR3 bases are TGTGCCAGCAGCTTAGCGGGCGGGGAGCTGTTTTTT. Translating it yields CASSLAGGELFF. Together with reference TRBV7-9 and TRBJ2-2, the CDR3 gives the full variable domain: DTGVSQNPRHKITKRGQNVTFRCDPISEHNRLYWYRQTLGQGPEFLTYFQNEAQLEKSRLLSDRFSAERPKGSFSTLEIQRTEQGDSAMYLCASSLAGGELFFGEGSRLTVL.

CDR3 nucleotide sequence: TGTGCCAGCAGCACGACTAGCTCTGGGGCCAACGTCCTGACTTTC. It encodes CASSTTSSGANVLTF. J is TRBJ2-6 and V is TRBV7-2; possible D gene TRBD2, 6 bases. This CDR3 region has 15 residues. Trimming took 5 bases from V and 0 from J, leaving 8 bases between them. Germline V CDR1 and CDR2: SGHTA, FQGNSA.

This chain connects TRBV2 to TRBJ2-2, with unresolved D. Germline loops: CDR1 SNHLY, CDR2 FYNNEI. Trimming took 8 bases from V and 8 from J, leaving 9 bases between them. The CDR3 is 11 residues long. The CDR3 nucleotides read TGTGCCAGCTGGTCCGTAGGGGAGCTGTTTTTT. It specifies CASWSVGELFF.

V is TRBV11-1 and J is TRBJ2-1; 11 bases are a match to TRBD2. CDR3 size: 15 residues. With V trimmed by 5 bases and J by 7 bases, 7 bases remained unmatched. Germline CDR1 and CDR2: SGHAT and FQDESV (reference sequence). The CDR3 bases are TGTGCCAGCAGCCGATTAGCGGGAGGGCCTAATGAGCAGTTCTTC. Its translation: CASSRLAGGPNEQFF.

This clone was seen a handful of times. This chain links TRBV7-8 with TRBJ2-5; D not certain. Trimming cost V 1 base and J 5 bases, with 11 bases left between them. CDR1 is SGHVS, CDR2 FQNEAQ, per germline. There are 14 residues in the CDR3. CDR3 nucleotide sequence: TGTGCCAGCAGCTTAGGAAAGAGGTCTGAGACCCAGTACTTC. Residues: CASSLGKRSETQYF.

This clone appeared a few times. V is TRBV7-9 and J is TRBJ2-5; D is tentatively TRBD1 or TRBD2 (6 bases each). CDR3 length: 15 amino acids. Germline V gene data show CDR1 as SEHNR and CDR2 as FQNEAQ (reference sequence). Trimming pared 5 bases from V and 0 bases from J, leaving 13 bases between. This CDR3 is CASSSPGGHQETQYF. CDR3 bases: TGTGCCAGCAGCAGCCCTGGGGGGCACCAAGAGACCCAGTACTTC. Full variable domain (remainder filled in from reference TRBV7-9 and TRBJ2-5): DTGVSQNPRHKITKRGQNVTFRCDPISEHNRLYWYRQTLGQGPEFLTYFQNEAQLEKSRLLSDRFSAERPKGSFSTLEIQRTEQGDSAMYLCASSSPGGHQETQYFGPGTRLLVL.

This rearrangement joins TRBV27 to TRBJ2-3; D may correspond to TRBD1 or TRBD2 (5 bases each). The CDR3 runs 14 residues. V was pared by 5 bases and J by 0 bases, with 9 bases between. Germline lookup yields CDR1 MNHEY and CDR2 SMNVEV (reference sequence). In DNA form, the CDR3 reads TGTGCCAGCAGTGGGACGGCAAGCACAGATACGCAGTATTTT. It codes for CASSGTASTDTQYF.

The V and J genes are TRBV15 and TRBJ2-7; D is undetermined. The CDR3 extends over 13 amino acids. The germline gives CDR1 LNHNV, CDR2 YYDKDF (reference sequence). Trimming removed 1 base from V and 7 bases from J, with 11 bases in between. The CDR3 nucleotides read TGTGCCACCAGCAGAGGCTTGGAGAAGGAGCAGTACTTC. Its protein is CATSRGLEKEQYF.

The genes are TRBV6-6 and TRBJ1-2, with D possibly matching TRBD1 (5 bases). The germline V and J ends were trimmed by 4 bases and 8 bases, with 14 bases remaining between them. Germline assignment: CDR1 MNHNY and CDR2 SVGAGI (reference sequence). The CDR3 is 13 amino acids. The CDR3 DNA reads TGTGCCAGCAGTTCCCAGGGCTTAGAGGGCTACACCTTC. The encoded protein is CASSSQGLEGYTF.

This clone was observed a few times. The chain uses TRBV27 and TRBJ1-1; 11 bases are a match to TRBD1. Germline CDR1 and CDR2: MNHEY and SMNVEV (reference sequence). Trimming cost V 0 bases and J 1 base; bases outside gene matches: 7. The CDR3 contains 18 residues. CDR3 DNA sequence: TGTGCCAGCAGTTTATCCAGGACAGGGGGCAACCCGAACACTGAAGCTTTCTTT. Translation gives CASSLSRTGGNPNTEAFF.

In its sample, this clone was seen a few times. V gene TRBV15 combines with J gene TRBJ2-6; D unclear. Germline values: CDR1 LNHNV, CDR2 YYDKDF (reference sequence). CDR3 length: 15 amino acids. The V end lost 5 bases, the J end lost 0 bases, and 8 bases lay between the germline ends. The CDR3 region has the DNA TGTGCCACCAGCTACGGAATCTCTGGGGCCAACGTCCTGACTTTC. Encoded protein: CATSYGISGANVLTF.

This chain's CDR3 is CASSYPSLQFF. The DNA for the CDR3 is TGTGCCAGCAGTTATCCTAGCTTACAGTTCTTC. The chain links TRBV6-4 to TRBJ2-1; weak D call: TRBD2 (5 bases). Germline CDR1 and CDR2: MRHNA and SNTAGT. V was clipped by 5 bases and J by 13 bases, with 12 bases between them. This CDR3 spans 11 amino acids.

This clone was seen more than once but under ten times. The rearrangement links TRBV18 to TRBJ2-4, with D perhaps matching TRBD2 (6 bases). V lost 6 bases to trimming and J lost 0 bases, with 15 bases between them. CDR1 is KGHSH, CDR2 LQKENI, per germline. The CDR3 covers 16 residues. The CDR3, as DNA: TGTGCCAGCTCGCCCCCGGGAGACCTAGCCAAAAACATTCAGTACTTC. Translated, it gives CASSPPGDLAKNIQYF.

J is TRBJ2-2 and V is TRBV6-5, with 9 bases lining up with TRBD1. CDR3 length equals 15 residues. Germline CDR1 reads MNHEY; CDR2 reads SVGAGI. The J segment lost 5 bases and the V segment lost 4 bases, leaving 5 bases of the junction unmatched. CDR3 loop: CASSSGQGWTGELFF. The CDR3 region has the DNA TGTGCCAGCAGTTCGGGACAGGGATGGACCGGGGAGCTGTTTTTT.

V is TRBV7-9 and J is TRBJ2-7; 9 nucleotides match TRBD1. This CDR3 region has 13 residues. Germline trimming cut 5 bases from V and 4 bases from J; bases unmatched to any gene: 3. CDR1 is SEHNR, CDR2 FQNEAQ, per germline (reference sequence). CDR3 nucleotides: TGTGCCAGCAGCGGGGGACAGGGATACGAGCAGTACTTC. Its protein product is CASSGGQGYEQYF.

The V and J genes are TRBV30 and TRBJ2-7; weak D call: TRBD2 (6 bases). Trimming cost V 7 bases and J 3 bases, with 16 bases left between them. The CDR3 runs to 13 residues. Germline V gene sequence: CDR1 GTSNPN, CDR2 SVGIG (reference sequence). In DNA form, the CDR3 reads TGTGCCTTCTGGGCTAGCGACTACTACGAGCAGTACTTC. Residues: CAFWASDYYEQYF.